The source of this TCR beta chain is a study of blood T cell repertoires in COVID-19. Comment on this clone: This sample includes further DNA sequences coding for the same CDR3.

Some clones are missing from TCRdb's copy, which holds only in-frame ones; the method was immunoSEQ multiplex PCR. The data contain over 150,000 clones, roughly four fifths of them singletons. This CDR3 region has 15 residues. In germline, CDR1 is ENHRY, CDR2 SYGVKD. J lost 5 bases, V lost 5 bases, and 2 bases had no gene match. Sequenced material: PBMCs or T cells enriched from blood (not recorded which). V is TRBV10-3 and J is TRBJ2-5, with 16 nucleotides matching TRBD2. The source is a man in his fifties who had recovered from COVID-19. CDR3 residues: CAISPGLAGGETQYF. CDR3 bases: TGTGCCATCAGTCCGGGACTAGCGGGGGGGGAGACCCAGTACTTC.